These 6 T cell receptor beta chains were sequenced from one sample in a study of CD8 T cells in Susac syndrome. Random hexamers were used to reverse transcribe the RNA input (about 0.5 to 1 ug). MiXCR, run by TCRdb on the immunoSEQ multiplex PCR reads, gives a single entry per CDR3 protein. The profile covers fewer than 150,000 distinct CDR3 sequences, with about 95% appearing a single time and 0.12% taken by the ten largest. Material: CD4+ T cells from PBMCs. All receptors derive from a human donor in good health.

The chain joins TRBV5-4 to TRBJ1-2; 7 bases fit TRBD1. CDR1 and CDR2 (germline): SGHNT, YYREEE (reference sequence). J gave up 4 bases and V 4 bases, and 7 bases lay outside the gene matches. CDR3 length: 14 amino acids. Here the CDR3 reads CASSPSGQTYGYTF. In DNA form, the CDR3 reads TGTGCCAGCAGCCCGTCGGGACAGACCTATGGCTACACCTTC.

This clonotype came up once. The chain has TRBV27 and TRBJ1-1; 8 positions agree with TRBD1. Germline assignment: CDR1 MNHEY and CDR2 SMNVEV (reference sequence). The V segment lost 6 bases and the J segment 4 bases; nucleotides outside the gene matches: 7. The CDR3 is made up of 14 amino acids. The CDR3 sequence: CASRFFTGGTEAFF. DNA for the CDR3: TGTGCCAGCAGATTCTTCACAGGGGGCACTGAAGCTTTCTTT.

This rearrangement joins TRBV30 to TRBJ2-2; D is ambiguous. The CDR3 totals 15 residues. Trimming left V 0 bases short and J 2 bases short, with 10 bases between. The germline V gene has CDR1 GTSNPN and CDR2 SVGIG (reference sequence). CDR3 region: CAWSVSQSNTGELFF. CDR3 coding DNA: TGTGCCTGGAGTGTAAGTCAGTCCAACACCGGGGAGCTGTTTTTT. Complete variable domain (other parts from reference TRBV30 and TRBJ2-2): SQTIHQWPATLVQPVGSPLSLECTVEGTSNPNLYWYRQAAGRGLQLLFYSVGIGQISSEVPQNLSASRPQDRQFILSSKKLLLSDSGFYLCAWSVSQSNTGELFFGEGSRLTVL.

The gene calls are TRBV5-6 and TRBJ2-2; 10 bases line up with TRBD1. The CDR3 covers 20 residues. Trimming removed 4 bases from V and 1 base from J; junction bases left unmatched: 16. Germline CDR1 reads SGHDT; CDR2 reads YYEEEE. The CDR3 DNA reads TGTGCCAGCAGCGCGTACACCGGGACAGGGGCCCTACAGAACACCGGGGAGCTGTTTTTT. It translates to CASSAYTGTGALQNTGELFF.

The DNA for the CDR3 is TGCAGTGCTCTATCTAGCGGGAGTTTAGAGACCCAGTACTTC. It codes for CSALSSGSLETQYF. This chain links TRBV20-1 with TRBJ2-5, with TRBD2 matching 10 bases. The CDR3 totals 14 residues. The germline V gene encodes CDR1 DFQATT and CDR2 SNEGSKA (reference sequence). Unmatched junction bases numbered 7, after V lost 5 bases and J lost 4 bases.

The rearrangement uses TRBV30 and TRBJ2-1; tentatively, D is TRBD1 (6 bases). The V gene's germline CDR1 is GTSNPN and CDR2 SVGIG (reference sequence). The CDR3 sequence is 12 residues long. Trimming left V 5 bases short and J 10 bases short, with 15 bases between. The CDR3 DNA follows: TGTGCCTGGCAGTCCAGGGGATGGGAGCAGTTCTTC. This sequence encodes CAWQSRGWEQFF.